This T cell receptor beta chain was documented in a study of chemoradiotherapy in HPV16-positive cancers. The overall study: Candidate HPV-specific clones and shared TCR motifs came from a couple of HPV16-positive patients.

The table came from immunoSEQ multiplex PCR; TCRdb's copy has only in-frame clones and leaves some out. Of 350 to 450 clones in the sample, roughly 80% were seen once. The CDR3 consists of 14 residues. CDR1 and CDR2 (germline): SGHTA, FQGNSA. V gave up 1 base and J gave up 7 bases, with 11 bases separating them. This receptor was taken from a human donor with HPV-associated anogenital cancer. The sequenced sample was tumor tissue, obtained from a patient who underwent chemoradiotherapy. The V call is TRBV7-2, the J call TRBJ2-1; D might be TRBD1 (6 bases). In DNA form, the CDR3 reads TGTGCCAGCAGCTTAGAACCAGGGGTGAATGAGCAGTTCTTC. It specifies CASSLEPGVNEQFF.